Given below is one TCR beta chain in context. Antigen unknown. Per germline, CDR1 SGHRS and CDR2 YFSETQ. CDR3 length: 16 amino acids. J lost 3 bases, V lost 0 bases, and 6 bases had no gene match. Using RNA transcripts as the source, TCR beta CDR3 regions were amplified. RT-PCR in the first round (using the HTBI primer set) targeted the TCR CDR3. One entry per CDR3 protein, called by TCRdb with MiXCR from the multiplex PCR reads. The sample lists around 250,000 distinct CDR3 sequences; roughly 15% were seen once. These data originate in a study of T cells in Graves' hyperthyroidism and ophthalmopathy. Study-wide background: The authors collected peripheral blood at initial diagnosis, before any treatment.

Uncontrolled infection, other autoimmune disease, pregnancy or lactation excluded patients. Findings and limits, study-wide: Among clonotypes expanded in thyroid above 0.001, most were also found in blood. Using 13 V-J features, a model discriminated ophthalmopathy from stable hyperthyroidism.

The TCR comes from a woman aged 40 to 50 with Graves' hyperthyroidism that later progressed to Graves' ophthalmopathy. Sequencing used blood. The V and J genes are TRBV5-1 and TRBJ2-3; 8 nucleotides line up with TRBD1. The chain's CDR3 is CASSLGTGPRTDTQYF. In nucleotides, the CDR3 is TGCGCCAGCAGCTTGGGGACAGGGCCTAGGACAGATACGCAGTATTTT.